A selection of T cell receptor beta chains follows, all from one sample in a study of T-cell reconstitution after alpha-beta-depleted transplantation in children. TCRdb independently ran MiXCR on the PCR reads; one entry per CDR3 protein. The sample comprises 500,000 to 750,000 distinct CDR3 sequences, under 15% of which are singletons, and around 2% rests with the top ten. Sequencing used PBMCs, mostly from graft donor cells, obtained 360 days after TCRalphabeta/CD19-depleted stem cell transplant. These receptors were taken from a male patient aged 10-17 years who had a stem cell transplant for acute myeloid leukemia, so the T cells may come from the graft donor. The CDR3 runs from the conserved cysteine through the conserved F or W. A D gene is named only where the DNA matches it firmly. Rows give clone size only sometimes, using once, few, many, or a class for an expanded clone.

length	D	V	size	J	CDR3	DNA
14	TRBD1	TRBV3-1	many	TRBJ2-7	CASSQVDRGSEQYF	TGTGCCAGCAGCCAAGTAGACAGGGGAAGTGAGCAGTACTTC
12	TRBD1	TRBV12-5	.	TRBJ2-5	CASGHYRGQKYF	TGTGCTAGTGGACATTACAGGGGGCAGAAGTACTTC
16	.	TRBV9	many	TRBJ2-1	CASSVGGTTRGNEQFF	TGTGCCAGCAGCGTGGGGGGGACAACTCGAGGCAATGAGCAGTTCTTC
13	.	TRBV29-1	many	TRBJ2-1	CSVEDFRAFGQFF	TGCAGCGTTGAAGACTTTCGGGCGTTTGGGCAGTTCTTC
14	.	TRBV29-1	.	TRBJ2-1	CSQSLHRGTGEQFF	TGCAGCCAATCCCTGCATCGGGGAACGGGAGAGCAGTTCTTC
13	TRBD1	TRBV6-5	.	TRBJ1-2	CASSYGTGMGYTF	TGTGCCAGCAGTTACGGGACAGGGATGGGCTACACCTTC
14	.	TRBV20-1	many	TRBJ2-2	CSERPRGNTGELFF	TGCAGTGAACGCCCCCGGGGAAACACCGGGGAGCTGTTTTTT
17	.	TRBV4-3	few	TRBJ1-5	CASSQEPVGVVGQPQHF	TGCGCCAGCAGCCAGGAGCCCGTCGGGGTCGTGGGTCAGCCCCAGCATTTT
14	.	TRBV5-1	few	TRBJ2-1	CASSFSSTYNEQFF	TGCGCCAGCAGCTTTAGTAGCACCTACAATGAGCAGTTCTTC
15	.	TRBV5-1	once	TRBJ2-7	CASSLLWRAAYEQYF	TGCGCCAGCAGCTTGTTGTGGCGGGCCGCCTACGAGCAGTACTTC
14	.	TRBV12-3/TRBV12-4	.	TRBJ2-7	CASTPSGVPYEQYF	TGTGCCAGCACTCCATCAGGGGTCCCCTACGAGCAGTACTTC
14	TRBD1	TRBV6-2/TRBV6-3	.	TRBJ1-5	CASRRQGDNQPQHF	TGTGCCAGCAGGAGACAGGGAGACAATCAGCCCCAGCATTTT
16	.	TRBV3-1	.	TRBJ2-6	CASSQDLGSGANVLTF	TGTGCCAGCAGCCAAGATCTGGGCTCTGGGGCCAACGTCCTGACTTTC
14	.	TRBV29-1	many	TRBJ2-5	CSVPGGRGRETQYF	TGCAGCGTCCCTGGAGGCAGGGGGAGGGAGACCCAGTACTTC
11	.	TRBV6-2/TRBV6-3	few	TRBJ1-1	CASSYWDEAFF	TGTGCCAGCAGTTACTGGGATGAAGCTTTCTTT
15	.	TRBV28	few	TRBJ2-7	CATRWSSQSSYEQYF	TGTGCCACCCGATGGTCCTCCCAAAGCTCCTACGAGCAGTACTTC
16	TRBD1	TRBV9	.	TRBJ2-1	CASSPPNRGSYNEQFF	TGTGCCAGCAGCCCACCAAACAGGGGATCCTACAATGAGCAGTTCTTC
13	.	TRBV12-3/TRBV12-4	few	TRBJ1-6	CASSFLPVSPLHF	TGTGCCAGCAGTTTTTTGCCTGTCTCACCCCTCCACTTT
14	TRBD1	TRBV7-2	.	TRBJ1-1	CASSPWTGNTEAFF	TGTGCCAGCAGCCCCTGGACAGGGAACACTGAAGCTTTCTTT
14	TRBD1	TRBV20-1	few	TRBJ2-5	CSAPTGVEQETQYF	TGCAGTGCGCCCACAGGGGTCGAACAAGAGACCCAGTACTTC
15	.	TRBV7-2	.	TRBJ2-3	CASSLILRSTDTQYF	TGTGCCAGCAGCTTAATTCTCCGCAGTACAGATACGCAGTATTTT
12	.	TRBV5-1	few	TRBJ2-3	CASSSNLDTQYF	TGCGCCAGCAGCTCGAACTTAGATACGCAGTATTTT
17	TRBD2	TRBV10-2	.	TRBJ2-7	CASSDGASGRMADEQYF	TGCGCCAGCAGTGACGGGGCTAGCGGGAGGATGGCCGACGAGCAGTACTTC
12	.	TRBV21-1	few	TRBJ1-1	CASEHLNTEAFF	TGTGCCAGCGAACACTTGAACACTGAAGCTTTCTTT
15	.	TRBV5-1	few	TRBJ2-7	CASSFIRGSLYEQYF	TGCGCCAGCAGCTTTATCCGGGGATCCCTGTACGAGCAGTACTTC
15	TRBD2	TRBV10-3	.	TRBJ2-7	CAISELAGVPSEQYF	TGTGCCATCAGTGAGTTAGCGGGAGTCCCCAGCGAGCAGTACTTC
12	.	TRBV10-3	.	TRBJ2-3	CAIRGVPDTQYF	TGTGCCATCCGCGGGGTGCCAGATACGCAGTATTTT
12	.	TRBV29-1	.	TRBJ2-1	CSAGESRSEQFF	TGCAGCGCGGGAGAATCACGGAGTGAGCAGTTCTTC
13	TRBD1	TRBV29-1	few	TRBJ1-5	CSVWTGVGQPQHF	TGCAGCGTTTGGACAGGGGTAGGTCAGCCCCAGCATTTT
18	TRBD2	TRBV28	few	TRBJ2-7	CASSPRTSGRAERYEQYF	TGTGCCAGCAGTCCGCGGACTAGCGGGAGGGCCGAACGGTACGAGCAGTACTTC
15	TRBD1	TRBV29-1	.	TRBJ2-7	CSVTRQGEEGYEQYF	TGCAGCGTCACCCGACAGGGAGAAGAGGGCTACGAGCAGTACTTC
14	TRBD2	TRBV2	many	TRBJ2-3	CASLNQREGGTQYF	TGTGCCAGCCTCAACCAGCGGGAGGGAGGTACGCAGTATTTT
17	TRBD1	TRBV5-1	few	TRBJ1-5	CASSLSHRDRGNQPQHF	TGCGCCAGCAGCTTGTCCCACCGGGACAGGGGCAATCAGCCCCAGCATTTT
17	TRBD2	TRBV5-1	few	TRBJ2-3	CASSLSSGRAAADTQYF	TGCGCCAGCAGCTTGAGTAGCGGGAGGGCCGCAGCAGATACGCAGTATTTT
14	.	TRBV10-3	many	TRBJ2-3	CAIRSLAGTDTQYF	TGTGCCATCAGGTCCCTGGCGGGCACAGATACGCAGTATTTT
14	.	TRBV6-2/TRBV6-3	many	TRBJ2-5	CASSYVGRLETQYF	TGTGCCAGCAGTTACGTGGGACGACTAGAGACCCAGTACTTC
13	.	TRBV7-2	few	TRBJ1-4	CASSSGGSEKLFF	TGTGCCAGCAGCTCGGGGGGCTCAGAAAAACTGTTTTTT